Here is one TCR beta chain with its context. These data are taken from a study of blood T cell repertoires in COVID-19. This CDR3 region has 14 residues. The V gene's germline CDR1 is MNHEY and CDR2 SVGAGI. V gave up 10 bases and J gave up 11 bases, with 23 bases separating them. Data came from immunoSEQ multiplex PCR; TCRdb stores just in-frame clones and leaves some out. The data contain 390,000 or so clones, 87% of them seen just once; the ten biggest clones take up over 9.5%. The sample comprised peripheral blood. This TCR was sampled from a woman aged 25 to 39 with COVID-19, enrolled during active disease. The chain combines TRBV6-5 with TRBJ1-4; D gene unclear. CDR3 nucleotides: TGTGCCACGCGGGCGGCGGGAGTATCGCGGAAACTGTTTTTT. Encoded protein: CATRAAGVSRKLFF.